Listed below are T cell receptor beta chains from one sample, sequenced in a study of blood T cell repertoires in COVID-19. Generated by immunoSEQ multiplex PCR, the TCRdb table keeps only in-frame clones and is missing some. Of some 260,000 clones in the sample, roughly 84% were seen once. Sequences were obtained from peripheral blood. Source of these receptors: a woman aged 18-35 years with acute or convalescent COVID-19. Each CDR3 is given with its conserved first and last residue. Each record gives: V gene, clone size, D gene, J gene, CDR3 protein, CDR3 DNA. D genes are given only for firm matches. Clone size is stated in some rows and not others, as once, few, many or a class when expanded.

>TRBV5-6|-|TRBD2|TRBJ2-7
CASSPKGLAGGLDEQYF
TGTGCCAGCAGCCCGAAGGGGCTAGCGGGAGGGTTGGACGAGCAGTACTTC
>TRBV5-4|few|TRBD2|TRBJ2-3
CASSEGGVSDTQYF
TGTGCCAGCAGCGAGGGAGGGGTTTCAGATACGCAGTATTTT
>TRBV28|once|TRBD1|TRBJ1-1
CASSLIGTGNTEAFF
TGTGCCAGCAGTTTAATTGGGACAGGGAACACTGAAGCTTTCTTT
>TRBV9|-|-|TRBJ2-1
CASSVVVSRSEQFF
TGTGCCAGCAGCGTAGTTGTATCGCGGAGTGAGCAGTTCTTC
>TRBV30|-|TRBD1|TRBJ1-1
CAWSVRQGNTEAFF
TGTGCCTGGAGTGTTCGACAGGGAAACACTGAAGCTTTCTTT
>TRBV4-3|-|TRBD1|TRBJ2-3
CASSQDRAGGPLDTQYF
TGCGCCAGCAGCCAAGATCGGGCAGGGGGCCCTCTAGATACGCAGTATTTT
>TRBV3-1/TRBV3-2|-|-|TRBJ1-2
CASSQDPMTVLNYGYTF
TGTGCCAGCAGCCAAGACCCCATGACAGTTTTAAACTATGGCTACACCTTC
>TRBV19|once|TRBD2|TRBJ2-1
CASSMGAAGGPYNEQFF
TGTGCCAGTAGTATGGGGGCGGCGGGAGGACCCTACAATGAGCAGTTCTTC
>TRBV4-1|once|-|TRBJ2-1
CASSQDPDSYNEQFF
TGCGCCAGCAGCCAAGACCCCGACAGTTACAATGAGCAGTTCTTC
>TRBV9|-|-|TRBJ1-2
CASSVTGMESTYGYTF
TGTGCCAGCAGCGTTACAGGGATGGAATCTACCTATGGCTACACCTTC
>TRBV4-3|-|-|TRBJ2-7
CASSQDLSTQNYEQYF
TGCGCCAGCAGCCAAGATCTCTCTACACAGAACTACGAGCAGTACTTC
>TRBV4-1|-|TRBD2|TRBJ2-7
CASRPSPHGRLAESSYEQYF
TGCGCCAGCAGACCTAGCCCTCATGGTCGACTAGCGGAGAGCTCCTACGAGCAGTACTTC
>TRBV3-1/TRBV3-2|-|-|TRBJ2-1
CASSHRGEQFF
TGTGCCAGCAGCCACCGGGGTGAGCAGTTCTTC
>TRBV4-3|-|TRBD1|TRBJ1-4
CASSQEGTGLGEKLFF
TGCGCCAGCAGCCAAGAGGGGACAGGGTTAGGAGAAAAACTGTTTTTT
>TRBV2|-|-|TRBJ2-7
CASSEPRTVGSGNPHEQYF
TGTGCCAGCAGTGAACCGCGGACAGTAGGAAGCGGGAACCCCCACGAGCAGTACTTC
>TRBV7-3|-|TRBD1|TRBJ2-1
CASSATGGYGYNEQFF
TGTGCCAGCAGCGCCACAGGGGGATACGGATACAATGAGCAGTTCTTC
>TRBV19|-|TRBD1|TRBJ1-1
CASSIRDRGPLNTEAFF
TGTGCCAGTAGTATTCGGGACAGGGGGCCACTGAACACTGAAGCTTTCTTT
>TRBV3-1/TRBV3-2|-|TRBD1|TRBJ1-3
CASSLQGTPGNTIYF
TGTGCCAGCAGCCTACAGGGGACCCCTGGAAACACCATATATTTT
>TRBV5-6|-|-|TRBJ1-4
CASSFRGSGHEKLFF
TGTGCCAGCAGCTTCAGGGGATCCGGTCATGAAAAACTGTTTTTT
>TRBV28|-|-|TRBJ1-2
CASSAGGGPLYGYTF
TGTGCCAGCAGTGCCGGTGGGGGCCCCCTCTATGGCTACACCTTC
>TRBV6-2/TRBV6-3|-|-|TRBJ2-5
CASSYSKALVAGTQYF
TGTGCCAGCAGTTACTCGAAAGCCCTAGTTGCGGGGACCCAGTACTTC
>TRBV29-1|once|-|TRBJ2-1
CSASYLGDNEQFF
TGCAGCGCCAGTTATCTGGGCGACAATGAGCAGTTCTTC
>TRBV18|few|TRBD2|TRBJ2-7
CASSPQKPLAGGPYEQYF
TGTGCCAGCTCACCGCAAAAACCCCTAGCGGGCGGCCCCTACGAGCAGTACTTC
>TRBV6-1|-|-|TRBJ2-7
CASKDNLHYEQYF
TGTGCCAGCAAAGACAATTTACACTACGAGCAGTACTTC
>TRBV24-1|once|-|TRBJ1-2
CATSDFIRGYTF
TGTGCCACCAGTGATTTTATCCGTGGCTACACCTTC
>TRBV2|-|TRBD1|TRBJ2-6
CASSGGQGRSGANVLTF
TGTGCCAGCAGCGGGGGACAGGGTCGCTCTGGGGCCAACGTCCTGACTTTC
>TRBV5-1|-|-|TRBJ1-4
CASSPQGSTNEKLFF
TGCGCCAGCAGCCCTCAAGGGAGTACTAATGAAAAACTGTTTTTT
>TRBV5-1|-|-|TRBJ1-5
CASRGGAGDQPQHF
TGCGCCAGCAGGGGAGGGGCAGGGGATCAGCCCCAGCATTTT
>TRBV4-3|-|-|TRBJ2-3
CASSQAGTGWPDTQYF
TGCGCCAGCAGCCAGGCGGGGACTGGGTGGCCAGATACGCAGTATTTT
>TRBV4-1|-|-|TRBJ2-7
CASSQGVGHPMDEQYF
TGCGCCAGCAGCCAAGGGGTCGGACACCCGATGGACGAGCAGTACTTC
>TRBV25-1|-|-|TRBJ2-7
CASSGPRPAGYEQYF
TGTGCCAGCAGTGGGCCCCGACCGGCAGGGTACGAGCAGTACTTC
>TRBV27|-|-|TRBJ2-7
CASNLPTVSYEQYF
TGTGCCAGCAACTTACCTACAGTTTCCTACGAGCAGTACTTC
>TRBV4-3|-|-|TRBJ2-7
CASSQGEGSYEQYF
TGCGCCAGCAGCCAAGGCGAGGGCTCCTACGAGCAGTACTTC
>TRBV12-3/TRBV12-4|-|TRBD2|TRBJ2-5
CASSLSGSGTQYF
TGTGCCAGCAGTTTAAGCGGGAGCGGGACCCAGTACTTC
>TRBV28|once|-|TRBJ2-7
CASSLFGIADGSYEQYF
TGTGCCAGCAGTTTATTCGGGATAGCGGATGGATCCTACGAGCAGTACTTC
>TRBV9|-|-|TRBJ1-5
CASSVSPTHDQPQHF
TGTGCCAGCAGCGTATCACCAACTCACGATCAGCCCCAGCATTTT
>TRBV29-1|-|-|TRBJ1-1
CSVEVDSWVNTEAFF
TGCAGCGTTGAAGTAGACAGTTGGGTGAACACTGAAGCTTTCTTT
>TRBV13|-|TRBD2|TRBJ2-1
CASSGTSGDYNEQFF
TGTGCCAGCAGCGGGACTAGCGGAGATTACAATGAGCAGTTCTTC
>TRBV7-8|-|TRBD2|TRBJ2-1
CASSQGWREGRYEQFF
TGTGCCAGCAGCCAGGGATGGCGGGAGGGCCGGTATGAGCAGTTCTTC
>TRBV5-1|-|TRBD1|TRBJ2-7
CASSYGQGGTYEQYF
TGCGCCAGCAGTTACGGACAGGGGGGAACCTACGAGCAGTACTTC
>TRBV3-1/TRBV3-2|-|TRBD2|TRBJ2-7
CASSPPSGRAYEQYF
TGTGCCAGCAGCCCCCCTAGCGGTCGGGCCTACGAGCAGTACTTC
>TRBV6-5|-|-|TRBJ2-7
CASNFVQNYEQYF
TGTGCCAGCAATTTCGTCCAGAACTACGAGCAGTACTTC
>TRBV24-1|-|TRBD2|TRBJ2-1
CATSVAGVSYNEQFF
TGTGCCACCAGTGTGGCGGGAGTCTCCTACAATGAGCAGTTCTTC
>TRBV5-1|-|-|TRBJ1-1
CASSPTGSGTEAFF
TGCGCCAGCAGCCCCACAGGGTCGGGGACTGAAGCTTTCTTT
>TRBV6-5|-|TRBD1|TRBJ1-5
CASRRGQGINQPQHF
TGTGCCAGCAGGCGGGGACAGGGGATCAATCAGCCCCAGCATTTT
>TRBV4-3|-|TRBD1|TRBJ1-2
CASSQGYRGRSGYTF
TGCGCCAGCAGCCAGGGCTACAGGGGTCGATCTGGCTACACCTTC
>TRBV20-1|-|-|TRBJ2-7
CSARDPAGAYF
TGCAGTGCTAGAGATCCGGCAGGGGCCTACTTC
>TRBV7-2|-|TRBD2|TRBJ2-3
CASSLVAGGGDTQYF
TGTGCCAGCAGCTTAGTAGCGGGAGGGGGAGATACGCAGTATTTT
>TRBV19|few|-|TRBJ2-7
CASSPKGGPYEQYF
TGTGCCAGTAGTCCAAAAGGGGGTCCCTACGAGCAGTACTTC
>TRBV19|-|TRBD2|TRBJ2-7
CASSMKAGGSYEQYF
TGTGCCAGTAGTATGAAAGCGGGAGGATCCTACGAGCAGTACTTC
>TRBV9|-|TRBD1|TRBJ1-2
CASSAGQGNYGYTF
TGTGCCAGCAGCGCGGGACAGGGAAACTATGGCTACACCTTC
>TRBV6-6|-|TRBD2|TRBJ2-7
CASSYGGRVGTYEQYF
TGTGCCAGCAGTTACGGCGGGAGGGTGGGAACCTACGAGCAGTACTTC